The 13 T cell receptor beta chains in this list originate from one sample, sequenced in a study of T-cell reconstitution after alpha-beta-depleted transplantation in children. The TCRbeta library incorporated unique molecular identifiers. TCRdb recomputed calls from the PCR reads with MiXCR, one row per CDR3 protein. The repertoire holds 580,000 or so distinct CDR3 sequences, with about 23% as singletons. Sequenced here: PBMCs, mostly from graft donor cells, sampled 360 days after TCRalphabeta/CD19-depleted stem cell transplant. The receptor set was obtained from a boy in the first two years of life who had a stem cell transplant for acute myeloid leukemia, so the T cells may come from the graft donor.

This clonotype occurred many times. CDR3 nucleotide sequence: TGTGCCAGCAGTTCACGGAGGACTGAAGCTTTCTTT. Translating it yields CASSSRRTEAFF. This chain uses TRBV6-5 with TRBJ1-1; D call uncertain. The V and J ends lost 4 bases and 5 bases respectively, with 8 bases between them. The CDR3 length is 12 residues. Germline CDR1 reads MNHEY; CDR2 reads SVGAGI.

This clonotype was found many times. The V gene is TRBV6-5, the J gene TRBJ2-6; tentatively, D is TRBD2 (6 bases). The CDR3 totals 17 residues. The germline CDR1 and CDR2 sequences are MNHEY and SVGAGI. Trimming cost V 0 bases and J 0 bases, with 9 bases left between them. CDR3 in amino acids: CASSYSRGLSGANVLTF. CDR3 sequence (DNA): TGTGCCAGCAGTTACTCAAGGGGACTCTCTGGGGCCAACGTCCTGACTTTC.

The rearrangement joins TRBV15 to TRBJ2-7, with D tentatively TRBD2 (5 bases). The V and J ends lost 5 bases and 4 bases respectively, with 15 bases between them. CDR3 length equals 14 residues. CDR1 and CDR2 (germline): LNHNV, YYDKDF (reference sequence). CDR3 residues: CATSPDGRLYEQYV. The CDR3 DNA follows: TGTGCCACCAGCCCTGACGGCAGACTATACGAGCAGTACGTC.

In its sample, this clonotype was seen many times. This chain uses TRBV6-5 with TRBJ2-2, with D perhaps TRBD2 (5 bases). V was trimmed by 6 bases and J by 5 bases, leaving 16 bases between them. The CDR3 runs to 15 residues. Germline CDR1 MNHEY, CDR2 SVGAGI. For the CDR3, the DNA is TGTGCCAGCAGCCTCAGACCGGGAATTACCGGGGAGCTGTTTTTT. Protein product: CASSLRPGITGELFF.

The V gene is TRBV15, the J gene TRBJ2-7; D gene uncertain. The V end was cut by 5 bases, the J end by 6 bases, with 20 bases between. CDR3 size: 15 residues. CDR1 and CDR2 from the germline V gene are LNHNV and YYDKDF (reference sequence). In DNA, the CDR3 is TGTGCCACCAGCTTATACAGCCTGTCGGGCGCCGAGCAGTACTTC. Its protein product is CATSLYSLSGAEQYF.

The chain has TRBV6-5 and TRBJ1-6; 8 nucleotides align to TRBD1. Germline lookup yields CDR1 MNHEY and CDR2 SVGAGI. CDR3 length: 14 amino acids. V lost 4 bases to trimming and J lost 8 bases; unmatched junction nucleotides: 4. CDR3 sequence reads: CASSWTGWDSPLHF. The DNA of the CDR3 is TGTGCCAGCAGTTGGACAGGGTGGGATTCACCCCTCCACTTT.

In its sample, this clonotype was seen a few times. This rearrangement joins TRBV10-2 to TRBJ1-2; D call uncertain. The CDR3 covers 14 residues. Germline V gives CDR1 WSHSY, CDR2 SAAADI. V lost 3 bases, J lost 2 bases, and 10 bases lay in between. The CDR3 region is CASSEGEVNYGYTF. The CDR3 region has the DNA TGCGCCAGCAGTGAAGGAGAAGTCAACTATGGCTACACCTTC.

The sample holds many counts of this clonotype. V and J are TRBV20-1 and TRBJ1-4; 9 bases map to TRBD1. In germline, CDR1 is DFQATT, CDR2 SNEGSKA (reference sequence). This CDR3 has 14 amino acids. V lost 4 bases to trimming and J lost 8 bases; unmatched junction nucleotides: 8. This CDR3 reads CSAKSQGTGEKLFF. The CDR3 DNA follows: TGCAGTGCTAAATCTCAGGGGACAGGGGAAAAACTGTTTTTT.

In its sample, this clonotype was seen a few times. The chain couples TRBV5-1 to TRBJ2-1, with a possible D match to TRBD1 (6 bases). The germline V gene encodes CDR1 SGHRS and CDR2 YFSETQ. Trimming removed 7 bases from V and 4 bases from J, with 21 bases in between. The CDR3 runs to 16 residues. In DNA, the CDR3 is TGCGCCAGCTACCTGACAGGTGGGGGCGATTACAATGAGCAGTTCTTC. The encoded protein is CASYLTGGGDYNEQFF. The complete variable domain, with remaining parts taken from reference TRBV5-1 and TRBJ2-1, reads KAGVTQTPRYLIKTRGQQVTLSCSPISGHRSVSWYQQTPGQGLQFLFEYFSETQRNKGNFPGRFSGRQFSNSRSEMNVSTLELGDSALYLCASYLTGGGDYNEQFFGPGTRLTVL.

This clonotype was picked up a small number of times. The rearrangement links TRBV7-9 to TRBJ1-4; no firm D call. Germline lookup yields CDR1 SEHNR and CDR2 FQNEAQ (reference sequence). V was cut by 5 bases and J by 8 bases, with 15 bases left in between. The CDR3 totals 14 residues. The CDR3 protein is CASSTGSSSEKLFF. CDR3 bases: TGTGCCAGCAGCACCGGGTCCTCCTCGGAAAAACTGTTTTTT.

This clonotype was seen many times. The chain is built from TRBV27 and TRBJ1-2; unclear D gene. V lost 1 base and J 2 bases, leaving 14 bases between the germline ends. The germline V gene encodes CDR1 MNHEY and CDR2 SMNVEV (reference sequence). CDR3 size: 16 residues. CDR3 nucleotides: TGTGCCAGCAGTTTATACGTAGGAGGGTCAAACTATGGCTACACCTTC. Encoded protein: CASSLYVGGSNYGYTF.

The chain has TRBV24-1 and TRBJ2-2; unclear D gene. Germline CDR1 reads KGHDR; CDR2 reads SFDVKD. V lost 4 bases to trimming and J lost 5 bases, with 7 bases between them. The CDR3 runs 13 residues. The CDR3 DNA reads as TGTGCCACCAGTGACCAGCAGACCGGGGAGCTGTTTTTT. Amino acids: CATSDQQTGELFF.

This clonotype was detected many times. The rearrangement joins TRBV6-5 to TRBJ2-7; no reliable D call. Trimming cost V 2 bases and J 0 bases, with 5 bases left between them. CDR3 length: 13 amino acids. Germline V gene sequence: CDR1 MNHEY, CDR2 SVGAGI. The CDR3 DNA is TGTGCCAGCAGTTACAGTGTCTCCTACGAGCAGTACTTC. Its translation is CASSYSVSYEQYF.